These T cell receptor beta chains were read from a single sample in a study of radiotherapy plus CTLA-4 blockade in lung cancer. This table comes from immunoSEQ multiplex PCR, and its TCRdb copy is limited to in-frame clones, with some not included. Of 35,000 to 40,000 clones listed, around 77% are singletons. The starting material was peripheral blood, obtained from a patient treated with radiotherapy plus ipilimumab. These receptors all come from a human donor with non-small cell lung cancer who had stable disease on radiotherapy plus ipilimumab. Each CDR3 is given with its conserved first and last residue. D genes are given only for firm matches. Clone size is not always given. Where it is, it says once, few, many or a class for expanded clones.

TRBJ1-1 TRBV6-6 - 15 few CASSYPPIGGTEAFF TGTGCCAGCAGTTACCCGCCCATCGGGGGCACTGAAGCTTTCTTT
TRBJ1-2 TRBV19 - 13 - CASSILRGEGYTF TGTGCCAGTAGTATATTGCGGGGAGAAGGCTACACCTTC
TRBJ1-2 TRBV29-1 TRBD1 12 few CSDFRGNYGYTF TGCAGCGACTTCAGGGGGAACTATGGCTACACCTTC
TRBJ1-6 TRBV11-3 - 12 - CASNEGNSPLHF TGTGCCAGCAACGAGGGTAATTCACCCCTCCACTTT
TRBJ1-3 TRBV7-9 TRBD1 15 - CASSSTGTSGNTIYF TGTGCCAGCAGCTCGACAGGGACGTCTGGAAACACCATATATTTT
TRBJ2-7 TRBV7-2 - 13 - CASSFQPNYEQYF TGTGCCAGCAGCTTTCAACCTAACTACGAGCAGTACTTC
TRBJ2-5 TRBV11-2 - 11 - CASSTQETQYF TGTGCCAGCAGCACTCAAGAGACCCAGTACTTC
TRBJ1-6 TRBV5-1 - 13 - CASSLSGRSPLHF TGCGCCAGCAGCTTGTCGGGTAGGTCACCCCTCCACTTT
TRBJ2-2 TRBV10-1 - 13 - CASSDSGTGELFF TGCGCCAGCAGTGATTCGGGTACCGGGGAGCTGTTTTTT
TRBJ1-1 TRBV6-6 TRBD1 16 - CASSHRRTGWNTEAFF TGTGCCAGCAGTCACCGACGGACAGGTTGGAACACTGAAGCTTTCTTT
TRBJ2-7 TRBV6-1 - 14 - CASSEGQPGGEQYF TGTGCCAGCAGTGAGGGACAGCCGGGGGGGGAGCAGTACTTC
TRBJ2-5 TRBV5-1 - 15 - CASSLTGEIFGAQYF TGCGCCAGCAGTCTTACCGGGGAGATTTTTGGTGCCCAGTACTTC
TRBJ2-7 TRBV6-1 - 12 - CAATGSSYEQYF TGTGCCGCAACAGGAAGCTCCTACGAGCAGTACTTC
TRBJ1-2 TRBV5-5 - 17 - CASSLSTGPSQQYGYTF TGTGCCAGCAGCTTGTCGACAGGACCGTCACAACAGTATGGCTACACCTTC
TRBJ2-1 TRBV5-4 TRBD1 17 - CASSSALGQGKLNEQFF TGTGCCAGCAGTTCCGCATTAGGACAGGGAAAATTGAATGAGCAGTTCTTC
TRBJ2-7 TRBV10-3 TRBD1 16 - CAISESAGQVAYEQYF TGTGCCATCAGTGAGTCTGCGGGACAGGTTGCCTACGAGCAGTACTTC
TRBJ2-2 TRBV27 TRBD2 13 - CASRGLNTGELFF TGTGCCAGCAGGGGACTAAACACCGGGGAGCTGTTTTTT
TRBJ2-1 TRBV7-3 TRBD1 15 - CASSLGDSRYNEQFF TGTGCCAGCAGCTTGGGGGACAGCCGCTACAATGAGCAGTTCTTC
TRBJ1-5 TRBV5-6 - 16 - CASSSGGELRNQPQHF TGTGCCAGCAGCTCCGGGGGGGAATTGCGCAATCAGCCCCAGCATTTT
TRBJ2-2 TRBV7-2 TRBD1 15 - CASSLRDSPTGELFF TGTGCCAGCAGCTTAAGGGACAGCCCCACCGGGGAGCTGTTTTTT
TRBJ1-1 TRBV20-1 - 10 few CSASESGAFF TGCAGTGCTAGTGAGTCCGGAGCTTTCTTT
TRBJ1-6 TRBV7-2 TRBD1 15 few CASSPRVDRASPLHF TGTGCCAGCAGCCCTAGGGTGGACAGGGCTTCACCCCTCCACTTT
TRBJ2-5 TRBV19 - 13 - CASSSGLQETQYF TGTGCCAGTAGTTCGGGATTACAAGAGACCCAGTACTTC
TRBJ1-2 TRBV6-6 TRBD1 16 - CASSSSRTGPYYGYTF TGTGCCAGCAGTTCATCTAGGACAGGCCCATACTATGGCTACACCTTC
TRBJ2-5 TRBV7-9 TRBD1 14 - CASRPGTGKETQYF TGTGCCAGCAGACCCGGGACAGGGAAAGAGACCCAGTACTTC
TRBJ2-5 TRBV5-1 - 13 - CASSFFGAETQYF TGCGCCAGCAGCTTTTTTGGGGCCGAGACCCAGTACTTC
TRBJ1-3 TRBV5-1 - 18 - CASSLESSHHYSGNTIYF TGCGCCAGCAGCTTGGAATCCAGTCACCATTACTCTGGAAACACCATATATTTT
TRBJ1-6 TRBV6-5 - 13 few CASKRDLNSPLHF TGTGCCAGCAAGCGGGACCTTAATTCACCCCTCCACTTT
TRBJ2-1 TRBV5-6 - 11 - CASSRSNEQFF TGTGCCAGCAGCCGGAGCAATGAGCAGTTCTTC
TRBJ1-6 TRBV6-1 - 16 - CASSGQRGSYNSPLHF TGTGCCAGCAGTGGGCAGCGGGGGTCCTATAATTCACCCCTCCACTTT
TRBJ2-5 TRBV2 TRBD1 14 - CASSEGTGVETQYF TGTGCCAGCAGTGAAGGGACAGGGGTGGAGACCCAGTACTTC
TRBJ2-2 TRBV11-3 - 15 once CASSLDRGLPGELFF TGTGCCAGCAGCTTAGATCGGGGACTTCCCGGGGAGCTGTTTTTT
TRBJ2-1 TRBV11-3 TRBD1 15 - CASSERDRSNNEQFF TGTGCCAGCAGCGAACGGGACAGGAGTAACAATGAGCAGTTCTTC
TRBJ2-7 TRBV29-1 - 12 - CSVALREYEQYF TGCAGCGTTGCCCTAAGAGAATACGAGCAGTACTTC
TRBJ2-7 TRBV18 - 13 - CASSPTPSYEQYF TGTGCCAGCTCACCTACTCCCTCCTACGAGCAGTACTTC
TRBJ1-2 TRBV19 - 14 - CASSIRVSNYGYTF TGTGCCAGTAGTATCAGGGTCTCTAACTATGGCTACACCTTC
TRBJ1-1 TRBV5-8 - 11 - CASSSSGGPSF TGTGCCAGCAGCTCCTCCGGAGGGCCGTCTTTT
TRBJ1-2 TRBV7-8 TRBD1 12 - CASSSPGGGYTF TGTGCCAGCAGCTCCCCAGGGGGTGGCTACACCTTC
TRBJ1-2 TRBV30 - 14 - CAWSVLSGSGGYTF TGTGCCTGGAGTGTACTATCGGGGTCCGGTGGCTACACCTTC
TRBJ1-2 TRBV28 TRBD1 15 few CASSSGTGARYGYTF TGTGCCAGCAGTTCCGGGACAGGGGCCCGCTATGGCTACACCTTC
TRBJ2-1 TRBV25-1 - 14 - CASSATGWGNEQFF TGTGCCAGCAGTGCAACAGGGTGGGGCAATGAGCAGTTCTTC
TRBJ1-1 TRBV2 - 13 - CASSEYMNTEAFF TGTGCCAGCAGTGAGTACATGAACACTGAAGCTTTCTTT
TRBJ2-6 TRBV10-3 - 19 - CAISEFRGGIGSGANVLTF TGTGCCATCAGTGAGTTCAGAGGGGGAATAGGATCTGGGGCCAACGTCCTGACTTTC
TRBJ2-1 TRBV7-8 - 16 - CASSLVGGGRGNEQFF TGTGCCAGCAGCTTAGTAGGGGGGGGGCGTGGCAATGAGCAGTTCTTC
TRBJ2-7 TRBV6-1 - 15 - CASSGGRSRSYEQYF TGTGCCAGCAGTGGGGGCAGGTCCCGCTCCTACGAGCAGTACTTC
TRBJ1-2 TRBV10-3 TRBD1 13 - CASSWTGDYGYTF TGTGCCAGCAGTTGGACAGGGGACTATGGCTACACCTTC
TRBJ2-7 TRBV6-5 TRBD1 14 - CASSQRTGGSEQYF TGTGCCAGCAGTCAACGGACAGGGGGCAGCGAGCAGTACTTC
TRBJ2-7 TRBV6-5 TRBD1 14 - CASSKSGQTYEQYF TGTGCCAGCAGTAAATCGGGACAGACCTACGAGCAGTACTTC
TRBJ2-3 TRBV10-3 TRBD2 14 - CAIGSGGTSDTQYF TGTGCCATCGGGAGCGGGGGGACATCAGATACGCAGTATTTT
TRBJ2-1 TRBV9 TRBD1 15 - CASSANRGRLYEQFF TGTGCCAGCAGCGCAAACAGGGGGCGCCTGTATGAGCAGTTCTTC
TRBJ1-3 TRBV10-3 - 13 - CAIGDFSGNTIYF TGTGCCATCGGGGACTTCTCTGGAAACACCATATATTTT
TRBJ1-2 TRBV5-1 - 13 - CASSLVGGHGYTF TGCGCCAGCAGCTTGGTGGGTGGGCATGGCTACACCTTC
TRBJ2-5 TRBV2 - 13 - CASSDAGAETQYF TGTGCCAGCAGTGATGCGGGGGCAGAGACCCAGTACTTC
TRBJ1-1 TRBV6-6 - 13 - CASSYSRGTEAFF TGTGCCAGCAGTTACTCACGGGGCACTGAAGCTTTCTTT
TRBJ1-6 TRBV4-1 - 13 - CASSQDLSSPLHF TGCGCCAGCAGCCAAGATCTTAGTTCACCCCTCCACTTT
TRBJ2-3 TRBV5-1 - 15 - CASSFFGGGTDTQYF TGCGCCAGCAGCTTTTTCGGGGGAGGCACAGATACGCAGTATTTT